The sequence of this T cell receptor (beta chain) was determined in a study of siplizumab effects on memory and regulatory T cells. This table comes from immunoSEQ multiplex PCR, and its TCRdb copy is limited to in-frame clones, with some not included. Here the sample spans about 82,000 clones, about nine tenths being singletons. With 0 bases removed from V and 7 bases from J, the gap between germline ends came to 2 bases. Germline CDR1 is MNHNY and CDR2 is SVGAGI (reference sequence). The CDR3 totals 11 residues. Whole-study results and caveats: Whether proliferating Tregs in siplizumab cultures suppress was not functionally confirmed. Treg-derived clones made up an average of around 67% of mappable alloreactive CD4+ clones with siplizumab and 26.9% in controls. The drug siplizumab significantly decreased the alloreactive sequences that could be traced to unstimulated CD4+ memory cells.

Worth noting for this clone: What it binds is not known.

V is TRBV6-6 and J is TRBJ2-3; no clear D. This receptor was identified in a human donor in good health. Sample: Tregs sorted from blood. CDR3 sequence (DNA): TGTGCCAGCAGTTACTCGAATACGCAGTATTTT. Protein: CASSYSNTQYF.